This T cell receptor beta chain was profiled in a study of CD8 T cells in ankylosing spondylitis. The V and J ends lost 0 bases and 4 bases respectively, with 6 bases between them. In germline, CDR1 is MGHRA, CDR2 YSYEKL. The CDR3 runs 13 residues. This clonotype was detected only a few times. Its antigen is not known. Findings and caveats of the study: Characteristic of ankylosing spondylitis blood, it appeared, was a TCR beta motif comprising about eight highly homologous variants.

TCRdb recomputed calls from the 5' RACE reads with MiXCR, one row per CDR3 protein. The table includes 700,000 or so distinct CDR3 sequences, 15% to 20% detected once. The sequence came from a male donor with ankylosing spondylitis. Sequencing was carried out using blood, either unsorted or a sorted T cell fraction (not recorded which). The genes are TRBV4-1 and TRBJ1-2; no definite D call. The CDR3 DNA is TGCGCCAGCAGCCAAGAGTGGGCCTATGGCTACACCTTC. Encoded protein: CASSQEWAYGYTF.